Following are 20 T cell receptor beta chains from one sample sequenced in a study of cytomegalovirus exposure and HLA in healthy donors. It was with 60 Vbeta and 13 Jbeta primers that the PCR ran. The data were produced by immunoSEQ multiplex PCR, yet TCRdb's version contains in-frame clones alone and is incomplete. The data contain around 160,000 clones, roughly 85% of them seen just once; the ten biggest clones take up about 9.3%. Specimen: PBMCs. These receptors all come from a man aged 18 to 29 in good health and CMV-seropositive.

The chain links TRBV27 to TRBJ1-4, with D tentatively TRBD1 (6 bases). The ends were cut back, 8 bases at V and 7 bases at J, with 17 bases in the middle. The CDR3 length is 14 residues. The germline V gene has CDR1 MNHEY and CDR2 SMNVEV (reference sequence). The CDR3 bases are TGTGCCAGCGGCCGGGGGGGGGCAGGTGAAAAACTGTTTTTT. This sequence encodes CASGRGGAGEKLFF.

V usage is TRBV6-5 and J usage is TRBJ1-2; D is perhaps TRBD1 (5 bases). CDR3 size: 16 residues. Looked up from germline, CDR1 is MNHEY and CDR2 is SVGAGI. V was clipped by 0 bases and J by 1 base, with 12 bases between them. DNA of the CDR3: TGTGCCAGCAGTTACTCGGGCAGGGACTTTAACTATGGCTACACCTTC. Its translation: CASSYSGRDFNYGYTF.

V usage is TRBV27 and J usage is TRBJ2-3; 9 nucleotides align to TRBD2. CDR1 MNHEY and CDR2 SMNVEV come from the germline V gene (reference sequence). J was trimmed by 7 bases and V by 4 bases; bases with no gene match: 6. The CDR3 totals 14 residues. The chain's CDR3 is CASSWSGGSYTQYF. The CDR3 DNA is TGTGCCAGCAGTTGGAGCGGGGGGTCGTATACGCAGTATTTT.

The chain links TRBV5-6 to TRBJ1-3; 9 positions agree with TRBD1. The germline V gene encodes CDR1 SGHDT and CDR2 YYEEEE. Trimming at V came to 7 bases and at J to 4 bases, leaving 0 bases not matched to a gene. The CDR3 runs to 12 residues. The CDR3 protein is CASGQGGNTIYF. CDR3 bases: TGTGCCAGCGGACAGGGGGGAAACACCATATATTTT.

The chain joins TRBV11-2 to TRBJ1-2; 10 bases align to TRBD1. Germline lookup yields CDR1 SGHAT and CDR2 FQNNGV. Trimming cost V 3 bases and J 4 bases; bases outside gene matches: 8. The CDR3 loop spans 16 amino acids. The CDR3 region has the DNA TGTGCCAGCAGCTTTTACCGGGACAGGGGAGGCTATGGCTACACCTTC. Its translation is CASSFYRDRGGYGYTF.

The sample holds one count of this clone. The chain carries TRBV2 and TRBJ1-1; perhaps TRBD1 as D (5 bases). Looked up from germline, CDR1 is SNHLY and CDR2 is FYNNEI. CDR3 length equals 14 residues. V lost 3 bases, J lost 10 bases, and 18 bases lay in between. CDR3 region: CASSEGLTVPSAFF. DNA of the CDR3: TGTGCCAGCAGTGAGGGCCTGACAGTTCCCTCAGCTTTCTTT.

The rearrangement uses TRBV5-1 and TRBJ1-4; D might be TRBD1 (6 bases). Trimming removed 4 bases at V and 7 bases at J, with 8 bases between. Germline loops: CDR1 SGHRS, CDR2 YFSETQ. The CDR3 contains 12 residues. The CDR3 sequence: CASSADSEKLFF. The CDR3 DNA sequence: TGCGCCAGCAGCGCGGACAGTGAAAAACTGTTTTTT.

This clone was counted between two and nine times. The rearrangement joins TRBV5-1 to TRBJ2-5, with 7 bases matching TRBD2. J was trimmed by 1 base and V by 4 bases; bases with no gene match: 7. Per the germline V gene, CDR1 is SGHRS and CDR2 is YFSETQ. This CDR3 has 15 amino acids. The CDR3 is CASSPSPSGQETQYF. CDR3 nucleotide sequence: TGCGCCAGCAGCCCATCCCCTAGCGGCCAAGAGACCCAGTACTTC.

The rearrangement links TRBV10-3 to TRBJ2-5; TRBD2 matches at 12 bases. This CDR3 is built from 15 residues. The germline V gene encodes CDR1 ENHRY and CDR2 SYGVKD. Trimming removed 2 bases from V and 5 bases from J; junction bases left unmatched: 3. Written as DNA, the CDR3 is TGTGCCATCAGTGAGGGACTAGCGGGGTGGGAGACCCAGTACTTC. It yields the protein CAISEGLAGWETQYF.

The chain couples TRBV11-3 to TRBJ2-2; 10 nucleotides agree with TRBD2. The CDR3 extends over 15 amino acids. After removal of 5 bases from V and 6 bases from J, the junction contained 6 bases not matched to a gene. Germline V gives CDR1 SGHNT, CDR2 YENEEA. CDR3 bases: TGTGCCAGCAGCCAGAGCGGGGGGGCCCCCGGGGAGCTGTTTTTT. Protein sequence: CASSQSGGAPGELFF.

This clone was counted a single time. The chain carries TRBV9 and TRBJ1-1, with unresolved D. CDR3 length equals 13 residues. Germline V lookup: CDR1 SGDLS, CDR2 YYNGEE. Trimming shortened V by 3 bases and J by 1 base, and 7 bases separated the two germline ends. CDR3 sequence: CASSAEANTEAFF. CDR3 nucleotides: TGTGCCAGCAGCGCGGAGGCGAACACTGAAGCTTTCTTT. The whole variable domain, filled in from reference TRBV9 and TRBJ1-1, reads DSGVTQTPKHLITATGQRVTLRCSPRSGDLSVYWYQQSLDQGLQFLIQYYNGEERAKGNILERFSAQQFPDLHSELNLSSLELGDSALYFCASSAEANTEAFFGQGTRLTVV.

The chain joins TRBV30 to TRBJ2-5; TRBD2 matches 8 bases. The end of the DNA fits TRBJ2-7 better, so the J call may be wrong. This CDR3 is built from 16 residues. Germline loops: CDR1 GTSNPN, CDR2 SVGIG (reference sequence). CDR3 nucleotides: TGTGCCTGGAGTGCGGGGGGGGCGTCTCCCCCCTACGAGCAGTACTTC. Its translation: CAWSAGGASPPYEQYF.

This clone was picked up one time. The CDR3 protein is CASSDRQGSETQYF. The DNA of the CDR3 is TGTGCCAGCAGCGATAGACAGGGTTCAGAGACCCAGTACTTC. The chain recombines TRBV7-9 with TRBJ2-5, with TRBD1 matching over 7 bases. With 5 bases clipped from V and 4 bases from J, the junction kept 7 bases outside the gene matches. CDR1 is SEHNR and CDR2 is FQNEAQ in the germline V gene (reference sequence). There are 14 residues in the CDR3.

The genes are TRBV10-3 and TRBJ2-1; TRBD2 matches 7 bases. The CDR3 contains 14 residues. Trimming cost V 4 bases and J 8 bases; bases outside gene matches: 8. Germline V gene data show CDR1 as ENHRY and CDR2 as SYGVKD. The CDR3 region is CAISVTPGLDEQFF. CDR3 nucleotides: TGTGCCATCAGTGTTACCCCAGGACTAGATGAGCAGTTCTTC.

Here the CDR3 DNA reads TGTGCCAGCAGCCATGAACTAGGAGATACGCAGTATTTT. Translation gives CASSHELGDTQYF. V is TRBV11-3 and J is TRBJ2-3, with D tentatively TRBD2 (5 bases). V gave up 5 bases and J gave up 5 bases, with 11 bases separating them. The CDR3 consists of 13 residues. The V gene's germline CDR1 is SGHNT and CDR2 YENEEA.

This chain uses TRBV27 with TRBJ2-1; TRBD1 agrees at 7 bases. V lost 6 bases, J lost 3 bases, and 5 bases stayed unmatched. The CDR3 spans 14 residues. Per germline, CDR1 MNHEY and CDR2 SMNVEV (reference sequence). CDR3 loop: CASSFDRVYNEQFF. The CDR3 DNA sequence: TGTGCCAGCAGCTTTGACAGGGTCTACAATGAGCAGTTCTTC.

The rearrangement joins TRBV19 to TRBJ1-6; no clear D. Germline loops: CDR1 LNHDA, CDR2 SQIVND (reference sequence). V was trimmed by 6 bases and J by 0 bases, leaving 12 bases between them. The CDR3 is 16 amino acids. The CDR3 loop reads CASRVKLSSYNSPLHF. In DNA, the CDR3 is TGTGCCAGTAGGGTCAAACTGAGCTCCTATAATTCACCCCTCCACTTT.

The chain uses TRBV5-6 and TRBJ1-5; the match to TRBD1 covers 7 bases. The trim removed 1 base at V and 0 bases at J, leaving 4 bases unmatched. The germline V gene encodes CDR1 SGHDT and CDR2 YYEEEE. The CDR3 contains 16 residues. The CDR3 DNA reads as TGTGCCAGCAGCTTGTCAGGGGGTTATAGCAATCAGCCCCAGCATTTT. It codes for CASSLSGGYSNQPQHF.

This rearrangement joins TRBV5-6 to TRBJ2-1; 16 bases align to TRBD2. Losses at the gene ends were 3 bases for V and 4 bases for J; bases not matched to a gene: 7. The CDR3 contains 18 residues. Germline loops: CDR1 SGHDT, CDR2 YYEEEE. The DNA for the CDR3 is TGTGCCAGCAGCTCTCCGGGACTAGCGGGGGGGAAATACAATGAGCAGTTCTTC. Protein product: CASSSPGLAGGKYNEQFF. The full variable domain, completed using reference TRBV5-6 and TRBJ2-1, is DAGVTQSPTHLIKTRGQQVTLRCSPKSGHDTVSWYQQALGQGPQFIFQYYEEEERQRGNFPDRFSGHQFPNYSSELNVNALLLGDSALYLCASSSPGLAGGKYNEQFFGPGTRLTVL.

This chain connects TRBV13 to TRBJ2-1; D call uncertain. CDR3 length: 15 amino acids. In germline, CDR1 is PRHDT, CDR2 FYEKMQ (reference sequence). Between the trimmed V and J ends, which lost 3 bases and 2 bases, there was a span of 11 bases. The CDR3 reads CASSFLTRTYNEQFF. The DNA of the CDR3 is TGTGCCAGCAGCTTTTTGACTCGTACCTACAATGAGCAGTTCTTC.